One TCR beta chain is described in this entry. Its matching antigen is unknown. CDR1 is MDHEN and CDR2 is SYDVKM in the germline V gene. V was trimmed by 8 bases and J by 0 bases, leaving 15 bases between them. CDR3 length equals 15 residues. Use of 60 Vbeta and 13 Jbeta primers characterized the PCR. Profiled with immunoSEQ multiplex PCR; TCRdb holds only in-frame clones, not every one. The sample lists fewer than 40,000 clones; about three fifths were seen once. This entry belongs to a study of cytomegalovirus exposure and HLA in healthy donors. Study results and limitations: Rarity marked most TCR sequences, yet some public TCRs occurred in many donors. TCR beta V- and J-gene trimming, according to a later analysis, was linked to a missense DCLRE1C variant.

Specimen: PBMCs. The V and J genes are TRBV28 and TRBJ2-3; possible D gene TRBD2, 6 bases. The clonotype comes from a man aged 50-60 years in good health and CMV-seropositive. The DNA of the CDR3 is TGTGCCAGCCTCAAAGGCGGGGCAAGCACAGATACGCAGTATTTT. Its protein product is CASLKGGASTDTQYF.